Following are 16 T cell receptor beta chains from one sample sequenced in a study of blood T cell repertoires in COVID-19. Clones were read by immunoSEQ multiplex PCR, and TCRdb kept only the in-frame ones, dropping some. The repertoire holds about 100,000 clones, with 88% as singletons. The sequenced sample was peripheral blood. These receptors originate from a woman aged 55-70 years with acute or convalescent COVID-19.

The chain employs TRBV27 and TRBJ2-5; 9 positions agree with TRBD2. Germline assignment: CDR1 MNHEY and CDR2 SMNVEV (reference sequence). The CDR3 runs to 14 residues. The V and J ends lost 5 bases and 4 bases, in that order; junction bases with no gene match: 5. The CDR3 DNA follows: TGTGCCAGCAGTCTAGCGGGGCAGGGAGAGACCCAGTACTTC. It yields the protein CASSLAGQGETQYF.

The J gene is TRBJ2-3, the V gene TRBV5-4; 10 positions agree with TRBD2. The germline CDR1 and CDR2 sequences are SGHNT and YYREEE (reference sequence). This CDR3 contains 16 residues. V dropped 4 bases and J dropped 6; count of bases not matched to a gene: 11. As DNA, the CDR3 is TGTGCCAGCAGCCGTCCGGGACTAGCGAGGGGGGATACGCAGTATTTT. It specifies CASSRPGLARGDTQYF.

Written as DNA, the CDR3 is TGTGCCATCAGCAGGAACACCGGGGAGCTGTTTTTT. The encoded protein is CAISRNTGELFF. The chain joins TRBV10-3 to TRBJ2-2; D not resolved. V shed 6 bases and J shed 1 base, with 3 bases lying between them. The CDR3 is 12 amino acids. Germline-derived CDR1 and CDR2 are ENHRY and SYGVKD.

This clone was observed a single time. The chain is built from TRBV11-2 and TRBJ2-1; no reliable D call. CDR1 and CDR2 (germline): SGHAT, FQNNGV. V was shortened by 0 bases and J by 0 bases, with 9 bases between the two germline ends. There are 16 residues in the CDR3. In DNA form, the CDR3 reads TGTGCCAGCAGCTTAGAGCGGTGGAGCTCCTACAATGAGCAGTTCTTC. The encoded protein is CASSLERWSSYNEQFF.

The V and J genes are TRBV2 and TRBJ1-1, with 9 bases lining up with TRBD1. V was clipped by 6 bases and J by 2 bases; unmatched bases: 4. Germline V gene lookup returns CDR1 SNHLY and CDR2 FYNNEI. The CDR3 is 14 residues long. The CDR3: CASRWDRDNTEAFF. CDR3 bases: TGTGCCAGCAGATGGGACAGGGATAACACTGAAGCTTTCTTT.

CDR3 nucleotides: TGCAGCGTTGAAAACCCGGGAGAGACCCAGTACTTC. Residues: CSVENPGETQYF. The rearrangement joins TRBV29-1 to TRBJ2-5; D gene ambiguous. V was pared by 2 bases and J by 4 bases, with 8 bases between. The CDR3 consists of 12 residues. Germline V CDR1 and CDR2: SQVTM, ANQGSEA.

The rearrangement joins TRBV12-3 or TRBV12-4 to TRBJ2-5; D unresolved. CDR3 length equals 12 residues. V was clipped by 3 bases and J by 1 base, with 3 bases between them. This CDR3 is CASSLSQETQYF. In nucleotides, the CDR3 is TGTGCCAGCAGTTTGAGCCAAGAGACCCAGTACTTC.

This chain links TRBV23-1 with TRBJ2-1, with 12 bases aligning to TRBD2. TRBV23-1 is an ORF for which the function is uncertain. J was trimmed by 5 bases and V by 4 bases; bases with no gene match: 12. CDR3 size: 18 residues. CDR3 loop: CASSLRLAGVGSNNEQFF. CDR3 sequence (DNA): TGCGCCAGCAGTCTGAGACTAGCGGGAGTGGGGTCGAACAATGAGCAGTTCTTC.

The chain couples TRBV7-8 to TRBJ1-2; TRBD1 matches 7 bases. This CDR3 has 13 residues. V was clipped by 5 bases and J by 5 bases; unmatched bases: 5. From germline, CDR1 is SGHVS and CDR2 FQNEAQ. The CDR3 sequence is CASSRGQAYGYTF. The CDR3, as DNA: TGTGCCAGCAGCCGCGGACAGGCGTATGGCTACACCTTC. Together with reference TRBV7-8 and TRBJ1-2, the CDR3 gives the full variable domain: GAGVSQSPRYKVAKRGQDVALRCDPISGHVSLFWYQQALGQGPEFLTYFQNEAQLDKSGLPSDRFFAERPEGSVSTLKIQRTQQEDSAVYLCASSRGQAYGYTFGSGTRLTVV.

The chain couples TRBV28 to TRBJ1-2; weak D call: TRBD1 (6 bases). This CDR3 is built from 15 residues. The V and J ends lost 5 bases and 3 bases respectively, with 16 bases between them. The germline CDR1 and CDR2 sequences are MDHEN and SYDVKM. The CDR3 sequence is CASSEPGQLDYGYTF. Here the CDR3 DNA reads TGTGCCAGCAGTGAACCTGGACAGCTAGACTATGGCTACACCTTC.

The V and J genes are TRBV2 and TRBJ2-3; D perhaps matches TRBD2 (5 bases). There are 14 residues in the CDR3. The ends were cut back, 4 bases at V and 0 bases at J, with 8 bases in the middle. Germline lookup yields CDR1 SNHLY and CDR2 FYNNEI. The CDR3 spells CASSGLTSTDTQYF. The CDR3 region has the DNA TGTGCCAGCAGTGGACTAACTAGCACAGATACGCAGTATTTT.

The chain employs TRBV18 and TRBJ1-3; no reliable D call. Germline-derived CDR1 and CDR2 are KGHSH and LQKENI. Between the trimmed V and J ends, which lost 5 bases and 0 bases, there was a span of 11 bases. The CDR3 contains 15 residues. CDR3 loop: CASSAGLDSGNTIYF. CDR3 in DNA: TGTGCCAGCTCAGCGGGTCTTGACTCTGGAAACACCATATATTTT.

This chain connects TRBV6-5 to TRBJ2-1; 10 bases align to TRBD2. V lost 11 bases, J lost 5 bases, and 6 bases stayed unmatched. CDR1 is MNHEY and CDR2 is SVGAGI in the germline V gene. The CDR3 length is 13 residues. CDR3 bases: TGTGCCGCCCTAGCGGGAGTCAACAATGAGCAGTTCTTC. The encoded protein is CAALAGVNNEQFF.

This clone came up once. The chain has TRBV25-1 and TRBJ1-2, with 7 nucleotides matching TRBD1. This CDR3 is built from 12 residues. CDR1 is MGHDK, CDR2 SYGVNS, per germline. Losses at the gene ends were 6 bases for V and 9 bases for J; bases not matched to a gene: 7. CDR3 amino acids: CASSQRTGRYTF. The CDR3 DNA reads as TGTGCCAGCAGCCAGCGGACAGGTCGCTACACCTTC.

The chain is built from TRBV5-1 and TRBJ2-2, with D tentatively TRBD2 (5 bases). Between the trimmed V and J ends, which lost 2 bases and 5 bases, there was a span of 10 bases. Germline CDR1 is SGHRS and CDR2 is YFSETQ. CDR3 length: 14 residues. CDR3 in DNA: TGCGCCAGCAGCTTTCCCGGGAATACCGGGGAGCTGTTTTTT. It is translated as CASSFPGNTGELFF. Full variable domain (outside the CDR3, taken from reference TRBV5-1 and TRBJ2-2): KAGVTQTPRYLIKTRGQQVTLSCSPISGHRSVSWYQQTPGQGLQFLFEYFSETQRNKGNFPGRFSGRQFSNSRSEMNVSTLELGDSALYLCASSFPGNTGELFFGEGSRLTVL.

This clone was detected once. The CDR3 protein is CAWSRQSTDTQYF. In DNA, the CDR3 is TGTGCCTGGAGTCGACAGAGCACAGATACGCAGTATTTT. The V call is TRBV30, the J call TRBJ2-3; a weak D match, TRBD1 (5 bases). The CDR3 loop spans 13 amino acids. The germline V gene has CDR1 GTSNPN and CDR2 SVGIG (reference sequence). V was pared by 2 bases and J by 0 bases, with 6 bases between.